This T cell receptor (beta chain) was obtained from a study of blood T cell repertoires in COVID-19. Across the study: Samples came from the United States, Italy and Spain, spanning acute and convalescent COVID-19. The analysed material was cDNA or gDNA that came from T cells, B-cell-depleted T cells, or PBMCs.

As originally analysed: Amplification of reference gene primers provided the estimated nucleated cell counts. The table came from immunoSEQ multiplex PCR; TCRdb's copy has only in-frame clones and leaves some out. V and J calls plus clone size are reproduced from that table; the DNA served to infer D and trimming. Of approximately 140,000 clones in the sample, around four fifths were seen once. The CDR3 has 17 residues. Germline V gene sequence: CDR1 LGHNT, CDR2 FRNRAP. Trimming stripped 0 bases from V and 0 bases from J, with 11 bases between. Material: peripheral blood. The clonotype comes from a human donor in a cohort sampled during active COVID-19. This chain uses TRBV12-5 with TRBJ1-4; D is unresolved. DNA for the CDR3: TGTGCTAGTGGTTTGGTACGGCAGGCCACAACTAATGAAAAACTGTTTTTT. It translates to CASGLVRQATTNEKLFF.